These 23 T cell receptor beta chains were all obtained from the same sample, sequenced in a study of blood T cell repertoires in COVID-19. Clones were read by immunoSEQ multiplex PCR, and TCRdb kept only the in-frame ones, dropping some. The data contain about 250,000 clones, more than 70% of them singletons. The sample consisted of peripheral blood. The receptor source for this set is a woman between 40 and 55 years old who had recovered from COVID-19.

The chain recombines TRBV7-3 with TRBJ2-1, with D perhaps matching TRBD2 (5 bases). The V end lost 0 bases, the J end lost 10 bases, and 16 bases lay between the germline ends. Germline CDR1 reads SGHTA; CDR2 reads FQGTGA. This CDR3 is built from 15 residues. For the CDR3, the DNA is TGTGCCAGCAGCTTAACCCCTGCCCCGGGAAGCGAGCAGTTCTTC. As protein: CASSLTPAPGSEQFF.

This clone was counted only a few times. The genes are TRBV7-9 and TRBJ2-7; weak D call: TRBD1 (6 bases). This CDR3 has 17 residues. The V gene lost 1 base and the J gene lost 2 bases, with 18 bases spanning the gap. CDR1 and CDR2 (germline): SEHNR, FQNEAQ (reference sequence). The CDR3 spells CASSLVGAAQGTYEQYF. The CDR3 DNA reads TGTGCCAGCAGCTTAGTAGGGGCAGCCCAGGGGACCTACGAGCAGTACTTC. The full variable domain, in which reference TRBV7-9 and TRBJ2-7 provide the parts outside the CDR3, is DTGVSQNPRHKITKRGQNVTFRCDPISEHNRLYWYRQTLGQGPEFLTYFQNEAQLEKSRLLSDRFSAERPKGSFSTLEIQRTEQGDSAMYLCASSLVGAAQGTYEQYFGPGTRLTVT.

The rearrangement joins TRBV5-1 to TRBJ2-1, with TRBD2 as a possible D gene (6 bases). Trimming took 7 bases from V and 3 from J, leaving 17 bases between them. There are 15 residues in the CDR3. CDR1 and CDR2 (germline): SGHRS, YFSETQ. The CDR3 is CASGGAQGRYNEQFF. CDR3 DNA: TGCGCCAGCGGCGGGGCCCAGGGTCGCTACAATGAGCAGTTCTTC.

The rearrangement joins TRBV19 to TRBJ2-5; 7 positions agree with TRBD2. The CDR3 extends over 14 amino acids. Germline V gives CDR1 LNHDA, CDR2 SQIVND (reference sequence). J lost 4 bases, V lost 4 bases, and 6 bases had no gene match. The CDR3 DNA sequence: TGTGCCAGTAGTAGAAGCGGGGACCGAGAGACCCAGTACTTC. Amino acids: CASSRSGDRETQYF.

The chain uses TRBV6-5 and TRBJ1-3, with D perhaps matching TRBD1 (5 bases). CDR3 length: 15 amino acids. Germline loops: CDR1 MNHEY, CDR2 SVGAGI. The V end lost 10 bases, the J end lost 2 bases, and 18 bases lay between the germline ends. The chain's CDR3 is CATRRDRETGNTIYF. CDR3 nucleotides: TGTGCCACCCGCAGGGACCGGGAGACTGGAAACACCATATATTTT.

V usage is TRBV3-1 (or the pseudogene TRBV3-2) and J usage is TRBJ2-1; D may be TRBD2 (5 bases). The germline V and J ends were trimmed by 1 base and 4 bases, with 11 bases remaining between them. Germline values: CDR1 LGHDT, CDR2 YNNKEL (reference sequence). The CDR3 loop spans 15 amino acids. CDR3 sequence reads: CASSQVRVGYNEQFF. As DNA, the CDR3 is TGTGCCAGCAGCCAAGTGCGGGTCGGGTACAATGAGCAGTTCTTC.

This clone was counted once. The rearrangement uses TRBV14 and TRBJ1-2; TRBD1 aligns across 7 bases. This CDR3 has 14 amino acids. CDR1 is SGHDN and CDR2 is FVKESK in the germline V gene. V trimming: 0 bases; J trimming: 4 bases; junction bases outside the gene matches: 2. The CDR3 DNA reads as TGTGCCAGCAGCCAAGATGCAGGGGGCTATGGCTACACCTTC. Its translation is CASSQDAGGYGYTF.

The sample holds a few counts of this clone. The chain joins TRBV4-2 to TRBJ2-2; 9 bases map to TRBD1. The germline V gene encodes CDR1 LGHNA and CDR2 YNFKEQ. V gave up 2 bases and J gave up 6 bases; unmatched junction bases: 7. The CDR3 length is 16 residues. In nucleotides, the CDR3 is TGTGCCAGCAGCCAACCGGGACAGGGCTTCGCCGGGGAGCTGTTTTTT. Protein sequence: CASSQPGQGFAGELFF.

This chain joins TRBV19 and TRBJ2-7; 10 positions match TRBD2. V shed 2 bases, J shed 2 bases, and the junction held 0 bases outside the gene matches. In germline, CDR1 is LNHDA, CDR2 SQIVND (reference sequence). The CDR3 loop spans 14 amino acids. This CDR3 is CASSILAGAYEQYF. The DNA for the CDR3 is TGTGCCAGTAGTATACTAGCGGGGGCCTACGAGCAGTACTTC. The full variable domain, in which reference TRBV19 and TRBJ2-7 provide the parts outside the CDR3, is DGGITQSPKYLFRKEGQNVTLSCEQNLNHDAMYWYRQDPGQGLRLIYYSQIVNDFQKGDIAEGYSVSREKKESFPLTVTSAQKNPTAFYLCASSILAGAYEQYFGPGTRLTVT.

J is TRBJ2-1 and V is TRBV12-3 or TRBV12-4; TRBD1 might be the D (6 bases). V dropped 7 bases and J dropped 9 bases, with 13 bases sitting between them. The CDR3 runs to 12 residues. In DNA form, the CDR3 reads TGTGCCAGCAACTTAGTCAGGGGTGAGCAGTTCTTC. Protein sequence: CASNLVRGEQFF.

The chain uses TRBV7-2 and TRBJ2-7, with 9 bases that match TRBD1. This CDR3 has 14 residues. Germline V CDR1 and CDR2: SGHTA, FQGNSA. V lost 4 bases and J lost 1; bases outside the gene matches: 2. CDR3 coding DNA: TGTGCCAGCAGCTCGGACAGGGGATCCTACGAGCAGTACTTC. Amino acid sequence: CASSSDRGSYEQYF. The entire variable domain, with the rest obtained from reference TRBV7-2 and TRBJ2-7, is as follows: GAGVSQSPSNKVTEKGKDVELRCDPISGHTALYWYRQSLGQGLEFLIYFQGNSAPDKSGLPSDRFSAERTGGSVSTLTIQRTQQEDSAVYLCASSSDRGSYEQYFGPGTRLTVT.

This CDR3 is CASNQGARTYNSPLHF. CDR3 bases: TGTGCCAGCAACCAGGGGGCGAGAACCTATAATTCACCCCTCCACTTT. The chain links TRBV11-2 to TRBJ1-6; 8 bases are shared with TRBD1. The germline V gene encodes CDR1 SGHAT and CDR2 FQNNGV. CDR3 length: 16 amino acids. Losses at the gene ends were 7 bases for V and 2 bases for J; bases not matched to a gene: 7.

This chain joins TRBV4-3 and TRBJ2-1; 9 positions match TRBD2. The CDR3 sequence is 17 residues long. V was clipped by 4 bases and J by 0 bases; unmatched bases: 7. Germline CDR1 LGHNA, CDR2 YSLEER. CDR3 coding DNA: TGCGCCAGCAGCCTATACCTAGCGGGGAGCTCCTACAATGAGCAGTTCTTC. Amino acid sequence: CASSLYLAGSSYNEQFF.

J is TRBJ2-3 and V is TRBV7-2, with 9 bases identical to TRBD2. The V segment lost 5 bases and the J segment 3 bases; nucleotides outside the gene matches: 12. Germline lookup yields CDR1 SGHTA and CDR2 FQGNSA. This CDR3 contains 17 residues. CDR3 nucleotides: TGTGCCAGCAGCCCGATTCCGCGGGGGGGCCTGACAGATACGCAGTATTTT. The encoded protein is CASSPIPRGGLTDTQYF.

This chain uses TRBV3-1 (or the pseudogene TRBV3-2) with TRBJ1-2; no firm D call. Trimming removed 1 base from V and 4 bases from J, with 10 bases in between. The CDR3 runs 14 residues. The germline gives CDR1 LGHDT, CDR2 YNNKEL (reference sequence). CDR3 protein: CASSQVKELYGYTF. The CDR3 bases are TGTGCCAGCAGCCAAGTCAAGGAGCTCTATGGCTACACCTTC.

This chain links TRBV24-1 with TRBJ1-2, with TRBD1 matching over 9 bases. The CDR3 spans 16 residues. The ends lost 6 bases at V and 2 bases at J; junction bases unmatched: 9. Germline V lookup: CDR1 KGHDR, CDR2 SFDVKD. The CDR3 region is CATSLGQGMVNYGYTF. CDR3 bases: TGTGCCACCAGTTTGGGACAGGGTATGGTCAACTATGGCTACACCTTC.

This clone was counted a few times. The CDR3 loop is CATTTGTNYGYTF. CDR3 sequence (DNA): TGTGCCACCACGACAGGAACCAACTATGGCTACACCTTC. The chain couples TRBV6-5 to TRBJ1-2; a weak D match, TRBD1 (6 bases). The CDR3 runs to 13 residues. The V and J ends lost 10 bases and 2 bases respectively, with 14 bases between them. The germline V gene has CDR1 MNHEY and CDR2 SVGAGI.

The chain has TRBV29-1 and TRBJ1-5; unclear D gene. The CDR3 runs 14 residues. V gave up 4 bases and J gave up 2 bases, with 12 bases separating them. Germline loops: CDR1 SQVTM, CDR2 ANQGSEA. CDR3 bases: TGCAGCGTTGGAATCGGCGGAGGCAATCAGCCCCAGCATTTT. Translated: CSVGIGGGNQPQHF.

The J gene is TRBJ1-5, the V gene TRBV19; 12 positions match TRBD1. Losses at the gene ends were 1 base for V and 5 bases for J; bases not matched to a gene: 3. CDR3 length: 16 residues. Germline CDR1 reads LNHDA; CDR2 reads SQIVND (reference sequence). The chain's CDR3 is CASSIAGTGGHQPQHF. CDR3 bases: TGTGCCAGTAGTATAGCCGGGACAGGGGGCCATCAGCCCCAGCATTTT.

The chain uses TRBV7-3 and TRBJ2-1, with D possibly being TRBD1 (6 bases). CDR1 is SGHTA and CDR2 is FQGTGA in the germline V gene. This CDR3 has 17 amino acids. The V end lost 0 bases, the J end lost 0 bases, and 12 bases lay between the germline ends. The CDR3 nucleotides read TGTGCCAGCAGCTTAACGGGGGACACGAGCTCCTACAATGAGCAGTTCTTC. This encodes CASSLTGDTSSYNEQFF.

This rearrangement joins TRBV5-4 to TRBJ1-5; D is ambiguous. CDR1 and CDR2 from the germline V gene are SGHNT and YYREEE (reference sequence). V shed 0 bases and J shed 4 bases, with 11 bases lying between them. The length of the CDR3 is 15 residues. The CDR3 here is CASSLGSGINQPQHF. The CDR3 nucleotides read TGTGCCAGCAGCTTGGGTTCGGGGATAAATCAGCCCCAGCATTTT.

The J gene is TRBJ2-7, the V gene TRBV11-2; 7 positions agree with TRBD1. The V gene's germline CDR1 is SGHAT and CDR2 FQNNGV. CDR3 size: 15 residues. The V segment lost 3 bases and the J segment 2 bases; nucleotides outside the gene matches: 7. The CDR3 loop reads CASSLFRDSTYEQYF. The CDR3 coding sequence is TGTGCCAGCAGCTTGTTCCGGGACAGTACCTACGAGCAGTACTTC. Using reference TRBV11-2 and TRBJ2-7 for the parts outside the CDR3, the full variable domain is EAGVAQSPRYKIIEKRQSVAFWCNPISGHATLYWYQQILGQGPKLLIQFQNNGVVDDSQLPKDRFSAERLKGVDSTLKIQPAKLEDSAVYLCASSLFRDSTYEQYFGPGTRLTVT.

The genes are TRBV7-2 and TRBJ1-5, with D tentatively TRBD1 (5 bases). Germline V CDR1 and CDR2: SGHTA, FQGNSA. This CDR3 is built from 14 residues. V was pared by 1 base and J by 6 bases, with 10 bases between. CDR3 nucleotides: TGTGCCAGCAGCTTAGAGGGGTTCGGTCAGCCCCAGCATTTT. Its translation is CASSLEGFGQPQHF.